These T cell receptor beta chains were read from a single sample in a study of blood T cell repertoires in COVID-19. TCRdb's table, derived via immunoSEQ multiplex PCR, lists solely in-frame clones and lacks some. The table includes about 35,000 clones, roughly 80% detected once. The sequencing input was peripheral blood. These receptor sequences come from a man aged 55 to 70 in a cohort sampled during active COVID-19. Both conserved end residues are part of each CDR3. D genes are given only for firm matches. The size field is filled for only some rows; it gives once, few, many or a size class.

TRBV28	TRBJ1-5	once	NA	CASSFAGNQPQHF	TGTGCCAGCAGTTTTGCAGGGAATCAGCCCCAGCATTTT
TRBV2	TRBJ2-2	once	TRBD2	CASSPTGAGVGTGELFF	TGTGCCAGCAGTCCCACCGGAGCGGGAGTAGGCACCGGGGAGCTGTTTTTT
TRBV10-2	TRBJ2-2	NA	NA	CASRDRSLGGELFF	TGCGCCAGCAGGGACAGATCCCTGGGGGGGGAGCTGTTTTTT
TRBV18	TRBJ2-5	NA	NA	CASSPTGFETQYF	TGTGCCAGCTCACCGACGGGGTTCGAGACCCAGTACTTC
TRBV6-4	TRBJ1-1	once	NA	CASSPGVNTEAFF	TGTGCCAGCAGCCCGGGGGTGAACACTGAAGCTTTCTTT
TRBV6-5	TRBJ1-2	NA	TRBD1	CASRDRERVHGYTF	TGTGCCAGCAGGGACAGGGAACGGGTACATGGCTACACCTTC
TRBV15	TRBJ2-1	NA	TRBD2	CATSSLWGGSSYNEQFF	TGTGCCACCAGCAGCCTCTGGGGGGGAAGTTCCTACAATGAGCAGTTCTTC
TRBV5-5	TRBJ1-5	few	NA	CASSLEWPAVNQPQHF	TGTGCCAGCAGCTTGGAGTGGCCCGCGGTCAATCAGCCCCAGCATTTT
TRBV6-2/TRBV6-3	TRBJ1-5	NA	NA	CASSPLTGGNQPQHF	TGTGCCAGCAGCCCTCTGACGGGTGGCAATCAGCCCCAGCATTTT
TRBV18	TRBJ2-7	NA	NA	CASSQGLDSYEQYF	TGTGCCAGCTCACAGGGGCTTGACTCCTACGAGCAGTACTTC